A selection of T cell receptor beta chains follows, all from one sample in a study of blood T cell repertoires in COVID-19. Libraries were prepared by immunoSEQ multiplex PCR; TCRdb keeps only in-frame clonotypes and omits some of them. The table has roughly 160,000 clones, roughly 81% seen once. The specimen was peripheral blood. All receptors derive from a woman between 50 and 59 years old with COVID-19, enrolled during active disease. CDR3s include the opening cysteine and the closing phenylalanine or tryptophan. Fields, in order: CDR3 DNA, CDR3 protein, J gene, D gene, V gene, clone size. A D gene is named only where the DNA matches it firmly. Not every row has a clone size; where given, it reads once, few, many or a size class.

TGTGCCAGCAGTTTACAGGGGGCGAAAGATACGCAGTATTTT | CASSLQGAKDTQYF | TRBJ2-3 | TRBD1 | TRBV27 | NA
TGTGCCAGCAGTGAACCCTACAGGAAAGGCAATCAGCCCCAGCATTTT | CASSEPYRKGNQPQHF | TRBJ1-5 | NA | TRBV25-1 | NA
TGTGCCTGGGGGACCGGGACAGGAGTCTACGAGCAGTACTTC | CAWGTGTGVYEQYF | TRBJ2-7 | TRBD1 | TRBV30 | few
TGTGCCAGCAGCCAAGATTTGGTAGCGGGAGTAAATGAGCAGTTCTTC | CASSQDLVAGVNEQFF | TRBJ2-1 | TRBD2 | TRBV3-1/TRBV3-2 | NA
TGCGCCAGCAGCTTACAGGGTGCGGACGAGCAGTACTTC | CASSLQGADEQYF | TRBJ2-7 | NA | TRBV5-1 | NA
TGCAGCGTTGCTCTGTACGAGGCTGGCTACACCTTC | CSVALYEAGYTF | TRBJ1-2 | NA | TRBV29-1 | once
TGTGCCAGTAGAGTATATTTAGGACAGCTCAATCAGCCCCAGCATTTT | CASRVYLGQLNQPQHF | TRBJ1-5 | NA | TRBV19 | NA
TGCGCCAGCAGCCAAGATTTCGGGGGGCGAGATCAGCCCCAGCATTTT | CASSQDFGGRDQPQHF | TRBJ1-5 | NA | TRBV4-1 | NA
TGCGCCAGCAGCTTGGAGGGGACAGGGGCTAATGAAAAACTGTTTTTT | CASSLEGTGANEKLFF | TRBJ1-4 | TRBD1 | TRBV5-1 | NA
TGTGCCAGCTCACCAGGCCAGAACACTGAAGCTTTCTTT | CASSPGQNTEAFF | TRBJ1-1 | NA | TRBV18 | NA
TGTGCCAGCAGTACGGCAGGGAAAACTAATGAAAAACTGTTTTTT | CASSTAGKTNEKLFF | TRBJ1-4 | NA | TRBV6-6 | NA
TGTGCCATCAGTGACTGGACTAGTCGCGAGCAGTTCTTC | CAISDWTSREQFF | TRBJ2-1 | TRBD2 | TRBV10-3 | NA
TGTGCCAGCAGCCCCGGGAAGCGGGGGCCCTACGAGCAGTACTTC | CASSPGKRGPYEQYF | TRBJ2-7 | TRBD2 | TRBV6-6 | NA
TGCGCCAGCAGCTCCCGGGAAGGCACTGAAGCTTTCTTT | CASSSREGTEAFF | TRBJ1-1 | NA | TRBV5-1 | NA
TGTGCCAGCAGAGGACAGGGTAACAATCAGCCCCAGCATTTT | CASRGQGNNQPQHF | TRBJ1-5 | TRBD1 | TRBV2 | NA
TGTGCCAGCATAACAGTCCGGTACAATGAGCAGTTCTTC | CASITVRYNEQFF | TRBJ2-1 | NA | TRBV12-3/TRBV12-4 | NA
TGTGCCAGCAGTTTCACAGGTATCAATCAGCCCCAGCATTTT | CASSFTGINQPQHF | TRBJ1-5 | NA | TRBV27 | NA
TGTGCCAGCAGCTATGGGACAGGGGCCCTCAATCAGCCCCAGCATTTT | CASSYGTGALNQPQHF | TRBJ1-5 | TRBD1 | TRBV3-1/TRBV3-2 | NA
TGTGCCAGCAGTCCCGGGACAGGGCGGTCAGCTTTCTTT | CASSPGTGRSAFF | TRBJ1-1 | TRBD1 | TRBV27 | NA
TGTGCCAGCAGTTACTCGATGGCGCGGGGGAGACAAGAGACCCAGTACTTC | CASSYSMARGRQETQYF | TRBJ2-5 | TRBD2 | TRBV6-2/TRBV6-3 | NA
TGTGCCAGCAGTATCACAGGGGGCGCTGGGGCCAACGTCCTGACTTTC | CASSITGGAGANVLTF | TRBJ2-6 | TRBD1 | TRBV9 | NA
TGTGCCAGCAGTTCCCTCGACAGGGGGGGTTATGGCTACACCTTC | CASSSLDRGGYGYTF | TRBJ1-2 | TRBD1 | TRBV27 | NA
TGTGCCAGCAGAATTCTAGCGGGGGGGCAATTAAGTACAGATACGCAGTATTTT | CASRILAGGQLSTDTQYF | TRBJ2-3 | NA | TRBV21-1 | NA
TGTGCCAGCAGCACCCGACAGGGAGGAGAGACCCAGTACTTC | CASSTRQGGETQYF | TRBJ2-5 | NA | TRBV9 | few
TGCGCCAGCAGCTCCCTCCCGGGGACAGGTTACAATGAGCAGTTCTTC | CASSSLPGTGYNEQFF | TRBJ2-1 | TRBD1 | TRBV5-1 | NA
TGTGCCAGCACCCTGACAGGGATTGTTGTGGGAGCTTTCTTT | CASTLTGIVVGAFF | TRBJ1-1 | TRBD1 | TRBV2 | NA
TGTGCCAGTAGCAACAGGGTGGACTATGGCTACACCTTC | CASSNRVDYGYTF | TRBJ1-2 | NA | TRBV19 | NA
TGTGCCAGCAGGATGGGACAGGGAGAGACCCAGTACTTC | CASRMGQGETQYF | TRBJ2-5 | TRBD1 | TRBV6-5 | once
TGTGCCAGCATACGGGACAGGGGTTCGGGTGAAAAACTGTTTTTT | CASIRDRGSGEKLFF | TRBJ1-4 | TRBD1 | TRBV2 | NA
TGTGCCAGCAGCCCAGAGACAGGGGGCGGCACAGATACGCAGTATTTT | CASSPETGGGTDTQYF | TRBJ2-3 | TRBD1 | TRBV7-9 | NA